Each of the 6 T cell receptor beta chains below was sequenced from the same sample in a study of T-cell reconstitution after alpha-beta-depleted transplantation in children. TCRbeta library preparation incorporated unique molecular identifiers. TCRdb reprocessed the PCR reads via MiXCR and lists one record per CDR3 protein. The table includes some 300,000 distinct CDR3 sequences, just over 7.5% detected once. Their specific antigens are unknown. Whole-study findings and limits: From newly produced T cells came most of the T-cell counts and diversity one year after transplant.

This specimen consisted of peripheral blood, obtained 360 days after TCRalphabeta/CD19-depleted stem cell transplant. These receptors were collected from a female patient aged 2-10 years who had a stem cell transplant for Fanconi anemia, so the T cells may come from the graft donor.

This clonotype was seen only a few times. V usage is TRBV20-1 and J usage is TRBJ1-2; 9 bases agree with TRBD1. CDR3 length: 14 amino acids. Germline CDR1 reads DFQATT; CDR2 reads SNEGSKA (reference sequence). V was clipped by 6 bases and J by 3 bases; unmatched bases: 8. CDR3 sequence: CSADPGQGDYGYTF. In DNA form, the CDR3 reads TGCAGTGCAGATCCGGGACAGGGTGACTATGGCTACACCTTC.

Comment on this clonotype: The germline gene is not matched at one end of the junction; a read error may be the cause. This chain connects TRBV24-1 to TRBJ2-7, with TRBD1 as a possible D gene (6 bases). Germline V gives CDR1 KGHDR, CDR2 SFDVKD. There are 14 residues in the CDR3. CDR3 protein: CATSDPSVGDTHFF. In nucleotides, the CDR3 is TGTGCCACCAGTGATCCCTCGGTGGGGGACACCCACTTCTTC.

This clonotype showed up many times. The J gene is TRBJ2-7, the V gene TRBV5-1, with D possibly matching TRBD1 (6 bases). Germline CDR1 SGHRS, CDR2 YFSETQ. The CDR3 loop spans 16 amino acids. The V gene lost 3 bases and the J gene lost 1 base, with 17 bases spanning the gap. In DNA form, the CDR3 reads TGCGCCAGCAGCTGGGGGCGGATGGAACTATCCTACGAGCAGTACTTC. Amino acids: CASSWGRMELSYEQYF.

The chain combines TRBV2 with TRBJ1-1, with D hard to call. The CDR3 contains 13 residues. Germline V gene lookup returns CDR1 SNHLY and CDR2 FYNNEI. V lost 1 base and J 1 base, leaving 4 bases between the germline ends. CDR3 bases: TGTGCCAGCAGTGAAGGGGGGAACACTGAAGCTTTCTTT. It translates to CASSEGGNTEAFF.

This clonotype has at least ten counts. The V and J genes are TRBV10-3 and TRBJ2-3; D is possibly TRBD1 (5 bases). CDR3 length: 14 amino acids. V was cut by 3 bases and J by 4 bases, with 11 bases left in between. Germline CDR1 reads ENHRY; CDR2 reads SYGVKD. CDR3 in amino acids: CAISDVKGSDTQYF. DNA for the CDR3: TGTGCCATCAGTGACGTAAAGGGGTCAGATACGCAGTATTTT.

The CDR3 coding sequence is TGTGCCAGCAGTCAATTCGGGGAGGCCTACGAGCAGTACTTC. The encoded protein is CASSQFGEAYEQYF. The gene calls are TRBV6-1 and TRBJ2-7; tentative D call: TRBD2 (6 bases). The CDR3 is made up of 14 amino acids. V was trimmed by 5 bases and J by 2 bases, leaving 13 bases between them. CDR1 MNHNS and CDR2 SASEGT come from the germline V gene.